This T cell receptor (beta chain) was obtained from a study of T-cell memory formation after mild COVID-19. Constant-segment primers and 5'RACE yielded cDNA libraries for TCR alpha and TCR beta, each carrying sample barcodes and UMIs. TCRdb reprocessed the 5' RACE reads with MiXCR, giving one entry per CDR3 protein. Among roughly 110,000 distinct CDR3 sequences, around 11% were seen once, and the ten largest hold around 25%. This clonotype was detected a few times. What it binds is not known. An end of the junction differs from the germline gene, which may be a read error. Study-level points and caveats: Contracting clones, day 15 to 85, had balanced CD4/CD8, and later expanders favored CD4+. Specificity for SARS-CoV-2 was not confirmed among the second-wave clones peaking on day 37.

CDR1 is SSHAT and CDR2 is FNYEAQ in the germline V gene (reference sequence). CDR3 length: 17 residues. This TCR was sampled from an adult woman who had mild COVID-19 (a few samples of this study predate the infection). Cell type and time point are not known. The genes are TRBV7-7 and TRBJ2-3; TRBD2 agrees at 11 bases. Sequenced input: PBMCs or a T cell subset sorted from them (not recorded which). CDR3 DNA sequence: TGTGCTAGCAGCTTAGCGACGGGGACTAGCGGACCAGATACGCAGTATTTT. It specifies CASSLATGTSGPDTQYF.